These 21 T cell receptor beta chains originate from one sample sequenced in a study of blood T cell repertoires in COVID-19. Generated by immunoSEQ multiplex PCR, the TCRdb table keeps only in-frame clones and is missing some. The table lists roughly 70,000 clones, 76% of them singletons. Sequencing input: peripheral blood. The source is a man between 60 and 75 years old with COVID-19, enrolled during active disease.

The chain recombines TRBV29-1 with TRBJ1-1; no clear D. V was pared by 6 bases and J by 0 bases, with 14 bases between. This CDR3 has 14 amino acids. Per the germline V gene, CDR1 is SQVTM and CDR2 is ANQGSEA. CDR3 region: CSVGPRMLNTEAFF. The CDR3 DNA follows: TGCAGCGTCGGCCCGAGGATGTTGAACACTGAAGCTTTCTTT. Using reference TRBV29-1 and TRBJ1-1 for the parts outside the CDR3, the full variable domain is SAVISQKPSRDICQRGTSLTIQCQVDSQVTMMFWYRQQPGQSLTLIATANQGSEATYESGFVIDKFPISRPNLTFSTLTVSNMSPEDSSIYLCSVGPRMLNTEAFFGQGTRLTVV.

This chain joins TRBV7-9 and TRBJ2-2; the D gene is possibly TRBD1 (6 bases). Trimming took 7 bases from V and 6 from J, leaving 12 bases between them. Germline assignment: CDR1 SEHNR and CDR2 FQNEAQ (reference sequence). This CDR3 spans 13 amino acids. CDR3 amino acids: CASNRDVSGELFF. CDR3 in DNA: TGTGCCAGCAACAGGGATGTCTCCGGGGAGCTGTTTTTT.

The rearrangement links TRBV24-1 to TRBJ2-6, with 7 bases lining up with TRBD1. The CDR3 extends over 19 amino acids. Trimming removed 4 bases from V and 0 bases from J; junction bases left unmatched: 11. In germline, CDR1 is KGHDR, CDR2 SFDVKD. The DNA for the CDR3 is TGTGCCACCAGTGAGGCAGGGGGTTCCACCTCCTCTGGGGCCAACGTCCTGACTTTC. Amino acids: CATSEAGGSTSSGANVLTF.

V gene TRBV4-1 combines with J gene TRBJ1-5; no clear D. This CDR3 region has 13 residues. The V end was cut by 3 bases, the J end by 9 bases, with 12 bases between. Per the germline V gene, CDR1 is MGHRA and CDR2 is YSYEKL. The CDR3 here is CASSQTTLMPQHF. CDR3 coding DNA: TGCGCCAGCAGCCAGACTACCTTGATGCCCCAGCATTTT.

The J gene is TRBJ1-5, the V gene TRBV4-2; perhaps TRBD1 as D (5 bases). Trimming removed 0 bases from V and 5 bases from J, with 11 bases in between. The CDR3 length is 15 residues. Germline CDR1 LGHNA, CDR2 YNFKEQ. The CDR3 bases are TGTGCCAGCAGCCAAGAAGGCCAGGGCTATCAGCCCCAGCATTTT. Protein sequence: CASSQEGQGYQPQHF.

The chain couples TRBV29-1 to TRBJ2-7, with 9 bases identical to TRBD2. The CDR3 covers 14 residues. The trim removed 2 bases at V and 4 bases at J, leaving 6 bases unmatched. CDR1 is SQVTM and CDR2 is ANQGSEA in the germline V gene. In DNA, the CDR3 is TGCAGCGTTGAAAGTAGCGGGGGATCGTACGAGCAGTACTTC. Translating gives CSVESSGGSYEQYF.

There are many counts of this clone. V usage is TRBV9 and J usage is TRBJ2-7; D uncertain. The CDR3 spans 14 residues. V was shortened by 0 bases and J by 0 bases, with 7 bases between the two germline ends. The germline CDR1 and CDR2 sequences are SGDLS and YYNGEE. The CDR3: CASSVDFSSYEQYF. In DNA form, the CDR3 reads TGTGCCAGCAGCGTAGATTTCTCCTCCTACGAGCAGTACTTC.

The genes are TRBV5-1 and TRBJ2-1; perhaps TRBD1 as D (6 bases). The length of the CDR3 is 14 residues. V was shortened by 4 bases and J by 4 bases, with 12 bases between the two germline ends. Germline V lookup: CDR1 SGHRS, CDR2 YFSETQ. The CDR3 nucleotides are TGCGCCAGCAGCCCGACGGACAGTTACAATGAGCAGTTCTTC. As protein: CASSPTDSYNEQFF.

This sequence joins TRBV10-3 and TRBJ1-3; no clear D gene. Germline V gene data show CDR1 as ENHRY and CDR2 as SYGVKD. This CDR3 has 16 residues. Trimming pared 9 bases from V and 4 bases from J, leaving 22 bases between. CDR3 loop: CAIRSPELLRGNTIYF. The CDR3 DNA follows: TGTGCCATAAGGTCCCCGGAGTTGCTGAGGGGAAACACCATATATTTT.

This clone was recorded a few times. The rearrangement uses TRBV5-1 and TRBJ2-7; D perhaps matches TRBD1 (5 bases). Germline V gene lookup returns CDR1 SGHRS and CDR2 YFSETQ. V lost 0 bases and J 0 bases, leaving 7 bases between the germline ends. The CDR3 spans 14 residues. CDR3 in DNA: TGCGCCAGCAGCTTGGTTACAGGCTCCTACGAGCAGTACTTC. This translates into CASSLVTGSYEQYF.

The chain carries TRBV15 and TRBJ1-4; 7 bases line up with TRBD1. Germline V gene lookup returns CDR1 LNHNV and CDR2 YYDKDF (reference sequence). The CDR3 extends over 16 amino acids. J was trimmed by 5 bases and V by 2 bases; bases with no gene match: 8. CDR3: CATSRKTGFKNEKLFF. The CDR3 nucleotides read TGTGCCACCAGCAGAAAGACAGGGTTTAAGAATGAAAAACTGTTTTTT.

The J gene is TRBJ1-5, the V gene TRBV4-1; 9 nucleotides match TRBD1. This CDR3 comprises 18 residues. The J segment lost 7 bases and the V segment lost 0 bases, leaving 13 bases of the junction unmatched. Looked up from germline, CDR1 is MGHRA and CDR2 is YSYEKL. CDR3 DNA: TGCGCCAGCAGCCAAGATAGGGGGACAGGGAGGGTCTTGCAGCCCCAGCATTTT. Amino acids: CASSQDRGTGRVLQPQHF.

This clone was observed a few times. The chain links TRBV18 to TRBJ1-1; perhaps TRBD1 as D (6 bases). Trimming took 2 bases from V and 4 from J, leaving 20 bases between them. The CDR3 is 17 amino acids. From germline, CDR1 is KGHSH and CDR2 LQKENI. The CDR3 nucleotides read TGTGCCAGCTCACCATTCCGGGGGGCGCCCGGGAGCACTGAAGCTTTCTTT. Residues: CASSPFRGAPGSTEAFF.

The V call is TRBV4-2, the J call TRBJ2-3, with D uncertain. Germline CDR1 LGHNA, CDR2 YNFKEQ. Trimming removed 5 bases at V and 0 bases at J, with 6 bases between. This CDR3 has 13 residues. This chain's CDR3 is CASSLTSTDTQYF. The CDR3 nucleotides read TGTGCCAGCAGCTTGACTAGCACAGATACGCAGTATTTT.

The chain joins TRBV10-3 to TRBJ1-2, with D unclear. The CDR3 has 15 residues. Per germline, CDR1 ENHRY and CDR2 SYGVKD. V lost 0 bases and J 0 bases, leaving 8 bases between the germline ends. CDR3 DNA: TGTGCCATCAGTGAGTCGACACCACCTAACTATGGCTACACCTTC. Translated, it gives CAISESTPPNYGYTF.

To note about this clone: Other nucleotide sequences from this sample produce the same CDR3. DNA of the CDR3: TGTGCCAGCAGCAGCACCGGACTAGCGGGAAGCTACGAGCAGTACTTC. Translated: CASSSTGLAGSYEQYF. The chain combines TRBV7-2 with TRBJ2-7, with TRBD2 matching over 12 bases. CDR1 is SGHTA and CDR2 is FQGNSA in the germline V gene. The V segment lost 5 bases and the J segment 3 bases; nucleotides outside the gene matches: 8. This CDR3 spans 16 amino acids.

This clone has only a few counts. This sample includes further DNA sequences coding for the same CDR3. This chain uses TRBV5-4 with TRBJ1-4; 8 bases map to TRBD1. The CDR3 is 15 residues long. Trimming at V came to 0 bases and at J to 8 bases, leaving 6 bases not matched to a gene. CDR1 is SGHNT, CDR2 YYREEE, per germline (reference sequence). The DNA for the CDR3 is TGTGCCAGCAGCTTGGCCGGGACAGGTGACGAAAAACTGTTTTTT. This encodes CASSLAGTGDEKLFF.

Only a few counts were recorded for this clone. The genes are TRBV10-2 and TRBJ2-5; a possible D gene is TRBD2 (5 bases). V was shortened by 10 bases and J by 8 bases, with 20 bases between the two germline ends. There are 13 residues in the CDR3. Germline-derived CDR1 and CDR2 are WSHSY and SAAADI. This CDR3 is CATRRGRGETQYF. DNA of the CDR3: TGCGCCACTCGTAGAGGGCGCGGCGAAACCCAGTACTTC.

V gene TRBV11-2 combines with J gene TRBJ2-2; 12 nucleotides match TRBD2. The CDR3 contains 16 residues. Germline V gene lookup returns CDR1 SGHAT and CDR2 FQNNGV. The V gene end was trimmed by 5 bases and the J gene end by 6 bases; junction bases not matched to a gene: 7. CDR3 sequence (DNA): TGTGCCAGCAGCATCCTAGCGGGAGGGCCGGCCGGGGAGCTGTTTTTT. This codes for CASSILAGGPAGELFF.

Only one count was recorded for this clone. The J gene is TRBJ2-4, the V gene TRBV5-1, with 7 positions matching TRBD1. Per germline, CDR1 SGHRS and CDR2 YFSETQ. V shed 1 base, J shed 5 bases, and the junction held 12 bases outside the gene matches. CDR3 size: 17 residues. CDR3 nucleotide sequence: TGCGCCAGCAGCTTGTTCCGAGCCTCCGGGACAGAAAACATTCAGTACTTC. Translation gives CASSLFRASGTENIQYF.

The chain uses TRBV27 and TRBJ2-3, with D tentatively TRBD2 (6 bases). Per the germline V gene, CDR1 is MNHEY and CDR2 is SMNVEV (reference sequence). Between the trimmed V and J ends, which lost 6 bases and 0 bases, there was a span of 10 bases. The CDR3 runs 14 residues. The DNA for the CDR3 is TGTGCCAGCAGGGCGGGGACTAGCACAGATACGCAGTATTTT. Protein: CASRAGTSTDTQYF.